This is a list of T cell receptor beta chains from one sample in a study of T cell repertoires in cytomegalovirus infection. Their specific antigens are unknown. TCRdb re-called the reads through MiXCR, storing one row per CDR3 protein. The data show some 940,000 distinct CDR3 sequences, around 31% seen once. Sequenced here: cultured CD8+ T cells from PBMCs, sampled from culture after CMV antigen stimulation. Receptors originate from a human donor in good health (CMV status not recorded). Some clones in this sample may be carry-over from other donors' samples. The CDR3 runs from the conserved cysteine through the conserved F or W. Each record gives: V gene, clone size, D gene, J gene, CDR3 DNA, CDR3 protein. The D gene is left open where the match is weak. The size field is filled for only some rows; it gives once, few, many or a size class.

v_call: TRBV9; clone_size: few; d_call: TRBD1; j_call: TRBJ2-5; cdr3_nt: TGTGCCAGCAGCGTAGGGGGGACAGGGGTGGAGACCCAGTACTTC; cdr3_aa: CASSVGGTGVETQYF
v_call: TRBV7-9; clone_size: few; d_call: TRBD1; j_call: TRBJ2-7; cdr3_nt: TGTGCCAGCAGTAGCCGGGACAGATCCTACGAGCAGTACTTC; cdr3_aa: CASSSRDRSYEQYF
v_call: TRBV5-4; clone_size: once; d_call: -; j_call: TRBJ1-1; cdr3_nt: TGTGCCAGCAGCGGGGGGGGGGCGGGCGGCGGTCCTGAAGCTTTCTTT; cdr3_aa: CASSGGGAGGGPEAFF
v_call: TRBV19; clone_size: -; d_call: -; j_call: TRBJ1-1; cdr3_nt: TGTGCCAGTATGGATCGGGGCACTGAAGCTTTCTTT; cdr3_aa: CASMDRGTEAFF
v_call: TRBV13; clone_size: many; d_call: -; j_call: TRBJ2-7; cdr3_nt: TGTGCCAGCAGCTTAAGCGCGGGGCTCTCCTACGAGCAGTACTTC; cdr3_aa: CASSLSAGLSYEQYF
v_call: TRBV27; clone_size: many; d_call: -; j_call: TRBJ1-5; cdr3_nt: TGTGCCAGCATGCCGGGAACTGTAGGGCAGAGCAATCAGCCCCAGCATTTT; cdr3_aa: CASMPGTVGQSNQPQHF
v_call: TRBV7-3; clone_size: many; d_call: -; j_call: TRBJ2-5; cdr3_nt: TGTGCCAGCAGCTTCCCGTGTTCCCTCCAAGAGACCCAGTACTTC; cdr3_aa: CASSFPCSLQETQYF
v_call: TRBV28; clone_size: few; d_call: -; j_call: TRBJ2-5; cdr3_nt: TGTGCCAGCACCACATGGGCGAATTTCCAAGAGACCCAGTACTTC; cdr3_aa: CASTTWANFQETQYF
v_call: TRBV4-1; clone_size: few; d_call: TRBD1; j_call: TRBJ1-1; cdr3_nt: TGCGCCAGCAGCCAAGGACCGGGACAGGGGTCATATTCCCTGAACACTGAAGCTTTCTTT; cdr3_aa: CASSQGPGQGSYSLNTEAFF
v_call: TRBV15; clone_size: -; d_call: -; j_call: TRBJ2-3; cdr3_nt: TGTGCCACCAGCAGAGCTCTAGTTGCAGATACGCAGTATTTT; cdr3_aa: CATSRALVADTQYF
v_call: TRBV7-9; clone_size: -; d_call: -; j_call: TRBJ1-5; cdr3_nt: TGTGCCAGCAGCTCGGACACCAATCAGCCCCAGCATTTT; cdr3_aa: CASSSDTNQPQHF
v_call: TRBV2; clone_size: few; d_call: -; j_call: TRBJ2-3; cdr3_nt: TGTGCCAGCACGAGCAGCGCAGATACGCAGTATTTT; cdr3_aa: CASTSSADTQYF
v_call: TRBV5-4; clone_size: -; d_call: -; j_call: TRBJ1-1; cdr3_nt: TGTGCCAGCAGCTCACCGGGCCCCCCCGAGAACACTGAAGCTTTCTTT; cdr3_aa: CASSSPGPPENTEAFF
v_call: TRBV19; clone_size: -; d_call: -; j_call: TRBJ2-5; cdr3_nt: TGTGCCAGTAGTACCTCTCTCGCGGGGCGCCAAGAGACCCAGTACTTC; cdr3_aa: CASSTSLAGRQETQYF
v_call: TRBV27; clone_size: -; d_call: -; j_call: TRBJ1-5; cdr3_nt: TGTGCCAGCAGTTGGCAGGGGAACAATCAGCCCCAGCATTTT; cdr3_aa: CASSWQGNNQPQHF
v_call: TRBV13; clone_size: -; d_call: TRBD2; j_call: TRBJ2-2; cdr3_nt: TGTGCCAGCAGCTTCCTGACTAGCGGGGGGGCCGGAACCGGGGAGCTGTTTTTT; cdr3_aa: CASSFLTSGGAGTGELFF
v_call: TRBV7-8; clone_size: few; d_call: TRBD1; j_call: TRBJ2-7; cdr3_nt: TGTGCCAGCAGCTTAGAAGGGACAGCTTCGAGCTACGAGCAGTACTTC; cdr3_aa: CASSLEGTASSYEQYF
v_call: TRBV5-6; clone_size: few; d_call: -; j_call: TRBJ1-1; cdr3_nt: TGTGCCAGCAGCAACCACCGAGTCAGGTTCTTCGGGACTGAAGCTTTCTTT; cdr3_aa: CASSNHRVRFFGTEAFF
v_call: TRBV18; clone_size: -; d_call: -; j_call: TRBJ2-2; cdr3_nt: TGTGCCAGCTCACCGTCGACAGGCGCCAACACCGGGGAGCTGTTTTTT; cdr3_aa: CASSPSTGANTGELFF
v_call: TRBV12-3/TRBV12-4; clone_size: -; d_call: TRBD1; j_call: TRBJ2-1; cdr3_nt: TGTGCCAGCAGTTTTGGGACAGGGGGCATCAATGAGCAGTTCTTC; cdr3_aa: CASSFGTGGINEQFF
v_call: TRBV7-6; clone_size: many; d_call: TRBD1; j_call: TRBJ2-2; cdr3_nt: TGTGCCAGCAGCGAGGGACAGTCCACCGGGGAGCTGTTTTTT; cdr3_aa: CASSEGQSTGELFF
v_call: TRBV6-2/TRBV6-3; clone_size: -; d_call: TRBD1; j_call: TRBJ1-2; cdr3_nt: TGTGCCAGCAGTCTCACTTTCCCGGGACAGAGATATGGCTACACCTTC; cdr3_aa: CASSLTFPGQRYGYTF
v_call: TRBV6-2/TRBV6-3; clone_size: -; d_call: -; j_call: TRBJ1-1; cdr3_nt: TGTGCCAGCAGTTACTCCGACGAACCCTGGACTGAAGCTTTCTTT; cdr3_aa: CASSYSDEPWTEAFF
v_call: TRBV29-1; clone_size: few; d_call: -; j_call: TRBJ1-2; cdr3_nt: TGCAGCGTTGAAGATCTTCTCCTTGGCTACACCTTC; cdr3_aa: CSVEDLLLGYTF
v_call: TRBV12-3/TRBV12-4; clone_size: -; d_call: -; j_call: TRBJ1-6; cdr3_nt: TGTGCCAGCAGTTTGAAGGATCTCTCCTATAATTCACCCCTCCACTTT; cdr3_aa: CASSLKDLSYNSPLHF
v_call: TRBV28; clone_size: -; d_call: -; j_call: TRBJ1-1; cdr3_nt: TGTGCCAGCACTTATACAGGGATGAACACTGAAGCTTTCTTT; cdr3_aa: CASTYTGMNTEAFF
v_call: TRBV6-2/TRBV6-3; clone_size: -; d_call: -; j_call: TRBJ2-1; cdr3_nt: TGTGCCAGCAGTTACTTAGGGGGGGGCTCCTACAATGAGCAGTTCTTC; cdr3_aa: CASSYLGGGSYNEQFF
v_call: TRBV10-3; clone_size: -; d_call: -; j_call: TRBJ2-5; cdr3_nt: TGTGCCATCAGTGAGTCCCCAGGAGAACCCCCCCAAGAGACCCAGTACTTC; cdr3_aa: CAISESPGEPPQETQYF
v_call: TRBV29-1; clone_size: -; d_call: -; j_call: TRBJ1-2; cdr3_nt: TGCAGCGTTCGGGGACATTATGGCTACACCTTC; cdr3_aa: CSVRGHYGYTF
v_call: TRBV20-1; clone_size: -; d_call: -; j_call: TRBJ1-2; cdr3_nt: TGCAGTGCTATCCTACGAGAATATGGCTACACCTTC; cdr3_aa: CSAILREYGYTF
v_call: TRBV19; clone_size: once; d_call: TRBD1; j_call: TRBJ2-7; cdr3_nt: TGTGCCAGTACCCCAGACTGGGGACAGGCGAACGAGCAGTACTTC; cdr3_aa: CASTPDWGQANEQYF
v_call: TRBV4-1; clone_size: -; d_call: TRBD2; j_call: TRBJ2-2; cdr3_nt: TGCGCCAACAGCCAAGATGGGAGCGGGGGGGCCCCCGCGAACACCGGGGAGCTGTTTTTT; cdr3_aa: CANSQDGSGGAPANTGELFF
v_call: TRBV4-2; clone_size: once; d_call: -; j_call: TRBJ1-5; cdr3_nt: TGTGCCAGCAGCCAAGAGGTACAGACCAATCAGCCCCAGCATTTT; cdr3_aa: CASSQEVQTNQPQHF
v_call: TRBV7-9; clone_size: -; d_call: -; j_call: TRBJ1-1; cdr3_nt: TGTGCCAGCAGCGCGGGCCCTGAAGCTTTCTTT; cdr3_aa: CASSAGPEAFF
v_call: TRBV6-5; clone_size: few; d_call: -; j_call: TRBJ1-1; cdr3_nt: TGTGCCAGCAGGTCCGGGACATTTACTGAAGCTTTCTTT; cdr3_aa: CASRSGTFTEAFF
v_call: TRBV7-2; clone_size: many; d_call: TRBD2; j_call: TRBJ2-5; cdr3_nt: TGTGCCAGCAGTTTAAATAGCGGGGGCCCCAGACAAGAGACCCAGTACTTC; cdr3_aa: CASSLNSGGPRQETQYF
v_call: TRBV5-6; clone_size: -; d_call: -; j_call: TRBJ2-4; cdr3_nt: TGTGCCAGCAGCTTCCGGGGGACATGGACCAAAAACATTCAGTACTTC; cdr3_aa: CASSFRGTWTKNIQYF
v_call: TRBV7-4; clone_size: -; d_call: TRBD1; j_call: TRBJ1-1; cdr3_nt: TGTGCCAGCAGCTCCCCGGGGACAGGGGGCCGGACTGAAGCTTTCTTT; cdr3_aa: CASSSPGTGGRTEAFF
v_call: TRBV6-2/TRBV6-3; clone_size: -; d_call: -; j_call: TRBJ1-5; cdr3_nt: TGTGCCAGCAGCAGGGGAGGGCATCAGCCCCAGCATTTT; cdr3_aa: CASSRGGHQPQHF
v_call: TRBV10-2; clone_size: -; d_call: TRBD1; j_call: TRBJ2-3; cdr3_nt: TGCGCCAGCAGTGGGGACAGGCGGCGGGATACGCAGTATTTT; cdr3_aa: CASSGDRRRDTQYF
v_call: TRBV7-9; clone_size: many; d_call: -; j_call: TRBJ1-1; cdr3_nt: TGTGCCAGCAGCTCGGCCGGAAACACTGAAGCTTTCTTT; cdr3_aa: CASSSAGNTEAFF
v_call: TRBV12-3/TRBV12-4; clone_size: few; d_call: -; j_call: TRBJ2-1; cdr3_nt: TGTGCCAGCACCAGGACTTGGGATTCCTACAATGAGCAGTTCTTC; cdr3_aa: CASTRTWDSYNEQFF
v_call: TRBV7-2; clone_size: -; d_call: TRBD2; j_call: TRBJ2-5; cdr3_nt: TGTGCCAGCAGCGCCTGGACTAGCGGGGGGGAAGAGACCCAGTACTTC; cdr3_aa: CASSAWTSGGEETQYF
v_call: TRBV4-1; clone_size: -; d_call: -; j_call: TRBJ2-1; cdr3_nt: TGCGCCAGCAGCCAAGATACGGGGGGCCTCTACAATGAGCAGTTCTTC; cdr3_aa: CASSQDTGGLYNEQFF
v_call: TRBV6-5; clone_size: -; d_call: -; j_call: TRBJ2-2; cdr3_nt: TGTGCCAGCACCCAAGGATTTTCGGGGGAGCTGTTTTTT; cdr3_aa: CASTQGFSGELFF
v_call: TRBV4-1; clone_size: -; d_call: -; j_call: TRBJ2-7; cdr3_nt: TGCGCCAGCAGCCAAGATACGGGCAGTAACTACGAGCAGTACTTC; cdr3_aa: CASSQDTGSNYEQYF
v_call: TRBV20-1; clone_size: once; d_call: -; j_call: TRBJ1-1; cdr3_nt: TGCAGTGCTAGTTGGCGGAGGAACACTGAAGCTTTCTTT; cdr3_aa: CSASWRRNTEAFF
v_call: TRBV4-1; clone_size: few; d_call: -; j_call: TRBJ2-3; cdr3_nt: TGTGCCAGCAGCCCCCCTGCGGGGCGCCGCACAGATACGCAGTATTTT; cdr3_aa: CASSPPAGRRTDTQYF
v_call: TRBV28; clone_size: -; d_call: TRBD1; j_call: TRBJ2-1; cdr3_nt: TGTGCCAGCCAGGGGACAGGGTCCTACAATGAGCAGTTCTTC; cdr3_aa: CASQGTGSYNEQFF
v_call: TRBV24-1; clone_size: -; d_call: TRBD1; j_call: TRBJ2-1; cdr3_nt: TGTGCCACCAGAGATACAGGGGGTGAGCAGTTCTTC; cdr3_aa: CATRDTGGEQFF